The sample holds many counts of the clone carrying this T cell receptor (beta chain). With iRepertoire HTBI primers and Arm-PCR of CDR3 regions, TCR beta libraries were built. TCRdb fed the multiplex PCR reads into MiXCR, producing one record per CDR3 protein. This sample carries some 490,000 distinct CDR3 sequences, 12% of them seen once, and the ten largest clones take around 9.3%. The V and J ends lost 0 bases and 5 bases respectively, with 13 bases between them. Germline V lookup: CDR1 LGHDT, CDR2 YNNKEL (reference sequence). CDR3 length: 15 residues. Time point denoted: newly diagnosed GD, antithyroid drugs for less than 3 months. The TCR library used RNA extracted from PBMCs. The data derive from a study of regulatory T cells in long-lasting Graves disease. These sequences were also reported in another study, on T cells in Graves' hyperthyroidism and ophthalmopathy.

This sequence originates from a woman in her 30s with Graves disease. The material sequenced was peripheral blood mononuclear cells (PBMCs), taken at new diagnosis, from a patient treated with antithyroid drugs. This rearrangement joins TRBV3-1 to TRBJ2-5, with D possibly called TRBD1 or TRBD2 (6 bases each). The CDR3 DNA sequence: TGTGCCAGCAGCCAAGATGTAGGGGGGATGGAGACCCAGTACTTC. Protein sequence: CASSQDVGGMETQYF.